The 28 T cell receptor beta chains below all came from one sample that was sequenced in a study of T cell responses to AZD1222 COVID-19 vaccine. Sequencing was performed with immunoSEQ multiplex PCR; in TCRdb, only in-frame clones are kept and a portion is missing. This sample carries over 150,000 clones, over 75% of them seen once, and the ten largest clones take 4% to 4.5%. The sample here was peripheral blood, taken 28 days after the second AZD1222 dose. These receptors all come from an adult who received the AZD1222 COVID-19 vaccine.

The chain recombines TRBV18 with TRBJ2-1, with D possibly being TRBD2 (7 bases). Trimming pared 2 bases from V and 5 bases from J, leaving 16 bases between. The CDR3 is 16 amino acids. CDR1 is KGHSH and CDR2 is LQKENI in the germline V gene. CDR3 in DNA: TGTGCCAGCTCACCATTGGCGGGGGCGGTGAACAATGAGCAGTTCTTC. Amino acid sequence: CASSPLAGAVNNEQFF.

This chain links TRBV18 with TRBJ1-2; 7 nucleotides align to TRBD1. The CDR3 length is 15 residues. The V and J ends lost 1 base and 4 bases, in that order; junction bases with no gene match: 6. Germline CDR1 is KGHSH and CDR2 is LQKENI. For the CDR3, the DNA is TGTGCCAGCTCACCACTCACAGGGGAGGCCTATGGCTACACCTTC. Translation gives CASSPLTGEAYGYTF.

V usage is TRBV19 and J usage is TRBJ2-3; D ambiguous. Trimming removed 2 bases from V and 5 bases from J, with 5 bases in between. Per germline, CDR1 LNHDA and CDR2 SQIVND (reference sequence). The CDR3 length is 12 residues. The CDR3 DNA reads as TGTGCCAGTAGTATATCAATAGATACGCAGTATTTT. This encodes CASSISIDTQYF.

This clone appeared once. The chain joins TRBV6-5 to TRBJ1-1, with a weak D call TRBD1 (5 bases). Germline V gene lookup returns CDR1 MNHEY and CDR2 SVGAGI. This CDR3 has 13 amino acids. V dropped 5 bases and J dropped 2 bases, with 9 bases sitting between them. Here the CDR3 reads CASSPGLNTEAFF. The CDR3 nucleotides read TGTGCCAGCAGTCCAGGGTTAAACACTGAAGCTTTCTTT.

The CDR3 loop is CASSYRDPQETQYF. CDR3 DNA sequence: TGCGCCAGCAGCTACCGGGACCCCCAGGAGACCCAGTACTTC. This chain joins TRBV5-1 and TRBJ2-5; D is perhaps TRBD1 or TRBD2 (5 bases each). The ends were cut back, 3 bases at V and 5 bases at J, with 14 bases in the middle. Germline assignment: CDR1 SGHRS and CDR2 YFSETQ. The CDR3 covers 14 residues.

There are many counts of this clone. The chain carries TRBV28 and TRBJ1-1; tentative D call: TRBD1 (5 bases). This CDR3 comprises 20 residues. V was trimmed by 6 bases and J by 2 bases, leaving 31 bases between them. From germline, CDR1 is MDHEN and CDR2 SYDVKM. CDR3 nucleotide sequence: TGTGCCAGCAGCATTCCCGAGGGTAATTTCGGGGCGAAAATAAACACTGAAGCTTTCTTT. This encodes CASSIPEGNFGAKINTEAFF.

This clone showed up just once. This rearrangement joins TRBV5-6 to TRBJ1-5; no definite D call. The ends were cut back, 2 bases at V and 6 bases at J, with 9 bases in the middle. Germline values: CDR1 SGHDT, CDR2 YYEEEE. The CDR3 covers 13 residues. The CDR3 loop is CASSFGEGQPQHF. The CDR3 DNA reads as TGTGCCAGCAGCTTCGGTGAGGGTCAGCCCCAGCATTTT. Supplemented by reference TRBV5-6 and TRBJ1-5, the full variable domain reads DAGVTQSPTHLIKTRGQQVTLRCSPKSGHDTVSWYQQALGQGPQFIFQYYEEEERQRGNFPDRFSGHQFPNYSSELNVNALLLGDSALYLCASSFGEGQPQHFGDGTRLSIL.

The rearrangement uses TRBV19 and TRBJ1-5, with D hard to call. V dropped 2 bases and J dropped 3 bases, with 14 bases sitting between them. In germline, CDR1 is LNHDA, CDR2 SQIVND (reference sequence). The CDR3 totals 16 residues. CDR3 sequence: CASSIRAAGPNQPQHF. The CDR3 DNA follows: TGTGCCAGTAGTATAAGGGCGGCTGGGCCCAATCAGCCCCAGCATTTT.

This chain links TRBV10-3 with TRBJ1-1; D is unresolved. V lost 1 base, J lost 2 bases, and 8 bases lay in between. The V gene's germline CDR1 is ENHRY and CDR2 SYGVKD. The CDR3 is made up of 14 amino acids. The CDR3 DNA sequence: TGTGCCATCAGTGAGTATGGCGGAAACACTGAAGCTTTCTTT. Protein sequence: CAISEYGGNTEAFF.

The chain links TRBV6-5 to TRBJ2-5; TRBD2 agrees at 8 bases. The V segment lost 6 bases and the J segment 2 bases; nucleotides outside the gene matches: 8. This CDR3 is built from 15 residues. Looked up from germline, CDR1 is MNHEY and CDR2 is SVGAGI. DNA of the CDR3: TGTGCCAGCAGATTGGTAGCGGGGCTTCAAGAGACCCAGTACTTC. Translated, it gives CASRLVAGLQETQYF.

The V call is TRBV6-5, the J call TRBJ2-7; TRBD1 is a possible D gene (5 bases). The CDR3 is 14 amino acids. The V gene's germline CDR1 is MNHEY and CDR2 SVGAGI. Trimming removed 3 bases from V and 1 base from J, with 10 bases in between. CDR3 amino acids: CASSYSDSSYEQYF. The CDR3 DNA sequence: TGTGCCAGCAGTTATTCCGACAGTTCCTACGAGCAGTACTTC.

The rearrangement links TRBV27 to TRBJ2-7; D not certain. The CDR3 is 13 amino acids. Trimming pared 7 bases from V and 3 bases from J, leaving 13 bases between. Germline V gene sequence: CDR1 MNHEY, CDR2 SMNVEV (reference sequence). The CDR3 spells CASKNGPYYEQYF. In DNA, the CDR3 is TGTGCCAGCAAGAATGGACCTTACTACGAGCAGTACTTC.

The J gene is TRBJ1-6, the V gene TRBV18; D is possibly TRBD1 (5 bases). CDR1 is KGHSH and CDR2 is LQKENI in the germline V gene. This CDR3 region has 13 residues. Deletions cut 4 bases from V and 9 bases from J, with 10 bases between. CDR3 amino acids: CASSLERGSPLHF. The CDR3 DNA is TGTGCCAGCTCACTGGAAAGGGGTTCACCCCTCCACTTT.

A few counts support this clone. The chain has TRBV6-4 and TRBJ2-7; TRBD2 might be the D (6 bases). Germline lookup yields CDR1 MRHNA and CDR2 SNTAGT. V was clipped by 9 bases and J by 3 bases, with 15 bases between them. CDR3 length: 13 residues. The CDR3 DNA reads TGTGCCAGTCCTAGCGTTCTCCTCTACGAGCAGTACTTC. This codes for CASPSVLLYEQYF.

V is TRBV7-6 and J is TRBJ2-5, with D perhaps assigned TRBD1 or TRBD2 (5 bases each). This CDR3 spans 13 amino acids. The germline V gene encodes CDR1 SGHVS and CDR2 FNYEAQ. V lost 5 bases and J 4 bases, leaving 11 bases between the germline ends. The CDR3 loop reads CASSLGTRETQYF. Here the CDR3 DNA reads TGTGCCAGCAGCCTCGGGACGAGAGAGACCCAGTACTTC.

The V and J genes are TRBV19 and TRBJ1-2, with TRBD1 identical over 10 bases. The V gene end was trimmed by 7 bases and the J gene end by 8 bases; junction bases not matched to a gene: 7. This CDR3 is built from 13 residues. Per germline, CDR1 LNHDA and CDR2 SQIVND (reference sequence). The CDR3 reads CASTKGQGEGYTF. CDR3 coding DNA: TGTGCCAGTACCAAAGGACAGGGGGAAGGCTACACCTTC.

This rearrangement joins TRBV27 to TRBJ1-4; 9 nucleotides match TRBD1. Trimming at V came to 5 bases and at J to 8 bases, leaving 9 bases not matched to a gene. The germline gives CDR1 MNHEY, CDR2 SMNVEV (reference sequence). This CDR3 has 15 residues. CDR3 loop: CASSPGTGFREKLFF. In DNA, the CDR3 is TGTGCCAGCAGTCCAGGGACAGGGTTTAGGGAAAAACTGTTTTTT.

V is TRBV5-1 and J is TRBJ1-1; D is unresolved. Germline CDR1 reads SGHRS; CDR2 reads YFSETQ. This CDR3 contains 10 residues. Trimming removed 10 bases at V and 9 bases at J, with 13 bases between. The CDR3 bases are TGCGCCTCTAACCCACGGAAAGCTTTCTTT. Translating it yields CASNPRKAFF.

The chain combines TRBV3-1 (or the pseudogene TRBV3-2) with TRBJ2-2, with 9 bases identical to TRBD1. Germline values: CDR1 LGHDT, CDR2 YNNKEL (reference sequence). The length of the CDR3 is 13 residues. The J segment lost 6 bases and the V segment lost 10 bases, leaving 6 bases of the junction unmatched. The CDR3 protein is CATGQGRAGELFF. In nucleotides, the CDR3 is TGTGCCACGGGACAGGGACGCGCCGGGGAGCTGTTTTTT.

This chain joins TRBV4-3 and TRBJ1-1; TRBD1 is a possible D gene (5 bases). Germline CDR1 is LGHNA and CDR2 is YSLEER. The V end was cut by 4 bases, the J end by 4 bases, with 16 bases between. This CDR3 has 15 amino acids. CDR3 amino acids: CASSPDWGLGTEAFF. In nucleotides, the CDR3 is TGCGCCAGCAGCCCAGACTGGGGACTGGGCACTGAAGCTTTCTTT.

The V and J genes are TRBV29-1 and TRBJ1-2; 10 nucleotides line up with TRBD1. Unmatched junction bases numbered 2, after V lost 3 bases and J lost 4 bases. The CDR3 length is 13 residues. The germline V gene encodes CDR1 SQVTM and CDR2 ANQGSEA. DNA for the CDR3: TGCAGCGTTGAGGGACAGGGGACCTATGGCTACACCTTC. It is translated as CSVEGQGTYGYTF.

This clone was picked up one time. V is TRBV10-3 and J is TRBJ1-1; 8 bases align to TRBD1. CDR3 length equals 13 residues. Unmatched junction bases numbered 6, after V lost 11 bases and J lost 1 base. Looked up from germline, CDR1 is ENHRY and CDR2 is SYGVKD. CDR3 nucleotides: TGTGCCGCCTCGGGACAGGAGAACACTGAAGCTTTCTTT. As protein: CAASGQENTEAFF.

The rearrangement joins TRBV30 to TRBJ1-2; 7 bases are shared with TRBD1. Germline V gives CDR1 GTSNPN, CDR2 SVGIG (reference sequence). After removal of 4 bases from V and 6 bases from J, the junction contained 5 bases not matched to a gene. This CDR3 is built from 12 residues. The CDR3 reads CAWKRTGHGYTF. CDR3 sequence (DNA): TGTGCCTGGAAGAGGACAGGTCATGGCTACACCTTC.

The CDR3 protein is CASSPNPGQQFF. The CDR3 DNA follows: TGTGCCAGCAGTCCGAATCCGGGACAGCAGTTCTTC. The chain has TRBV6-5 and TRBJ2-1, with D possibly being TRBD1 or TRBD2 (5 bases each). Trimming shortened V by 5 bases and J by 11 bases, and 13 bases separated the two germline ends. CDR1 MNHEY and CDR2 SVGAGI come from the germline V gene. The CDR3 covers 12 residues.

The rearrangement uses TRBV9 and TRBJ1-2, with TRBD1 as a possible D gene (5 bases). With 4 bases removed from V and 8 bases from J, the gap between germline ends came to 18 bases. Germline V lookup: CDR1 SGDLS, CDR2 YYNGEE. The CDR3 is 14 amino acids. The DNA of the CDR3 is TGTGCCAGCAGCATCGACCGTAGAGGGGCGGGCTACACCTTC. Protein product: CASSIDRRGAGYTF. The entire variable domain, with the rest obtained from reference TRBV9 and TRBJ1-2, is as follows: DSGVTQTPKHLITATGQRVTLRCSPRSGDLSVYWYQQSLDQGLQFLIQYYNGEERAKGNILERFSAQQFPDLHSELNLSSLELGDSALYFCASSIDRRGAGYTFGSGTRLTVV.

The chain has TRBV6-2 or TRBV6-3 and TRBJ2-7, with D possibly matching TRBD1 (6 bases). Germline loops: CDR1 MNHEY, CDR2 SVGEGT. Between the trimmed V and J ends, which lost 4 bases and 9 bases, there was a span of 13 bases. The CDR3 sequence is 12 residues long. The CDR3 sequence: CASSSRQAGQYF. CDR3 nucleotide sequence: TGTGCCAGCAGTTCGCGACAGGCGGGGCAGTACTTC.

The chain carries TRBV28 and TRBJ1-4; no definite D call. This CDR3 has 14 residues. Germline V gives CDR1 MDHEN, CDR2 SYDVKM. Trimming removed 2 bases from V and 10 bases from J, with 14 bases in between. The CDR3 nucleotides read TGTGCCAGCAGTTTAACGGGTTCCCGGGGAAAACTGTTTTTT. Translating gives CASSLTGSRGKLFF.

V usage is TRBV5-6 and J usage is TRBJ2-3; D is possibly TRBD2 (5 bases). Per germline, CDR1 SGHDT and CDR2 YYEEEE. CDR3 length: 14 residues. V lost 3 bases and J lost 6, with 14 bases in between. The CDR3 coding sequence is TGTGCCAGCAGCTATAGGACTCACGAGGATACGCAGTATTTT. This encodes CASSYRTHEDTQYF.